The present entry profiles one TCR beta chain with its context. These data belong to a study of CD8 T cells in ankylosing spondylitis. Germline CDR1 SGHVS, CDR2 FNYEAQ. The V segment lost 5 bases and the J segment 4 bases; nucleotides outside the gene matches: 20. The CDR3 is 19 amino acids. TCRdb reprocessed the 5' RACE reads via MiXCR and lists one record per CDR3 protein. This table has about 160,000 distinct CDR3 sequences, roughly 44% appearing once. This sequence originates from a male donor with ankylosing spondylitis. Sequencing was done on a sample of synovial fluid, either unsorted or a sorted T cell fraction (not recorded which). The chain employs TRBV7-6 and TRBJ2-1, with 7 bases matching TRBD1. CDR3 in amino acids: CASSARQGKAFWAYNEQFF. CDR3 bases: TGTGCCAGCAGCGCCCGACAGGGAAAGGCCTTTTGGGCGTACAATGAGCAGTTCTTC.